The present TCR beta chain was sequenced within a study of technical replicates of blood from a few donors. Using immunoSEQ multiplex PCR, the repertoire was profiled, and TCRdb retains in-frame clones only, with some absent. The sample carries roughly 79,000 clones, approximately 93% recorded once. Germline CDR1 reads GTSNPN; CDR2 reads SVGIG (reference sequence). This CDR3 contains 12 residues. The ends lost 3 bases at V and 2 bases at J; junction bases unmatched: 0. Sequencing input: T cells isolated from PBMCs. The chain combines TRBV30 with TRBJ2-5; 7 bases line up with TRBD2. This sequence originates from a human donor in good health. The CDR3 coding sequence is TGTGCCTGGAGGGGACTACAAGAGACCCAGTACTTC. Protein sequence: CAWRGLQETQYF. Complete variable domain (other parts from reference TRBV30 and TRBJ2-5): SQTIHQWPATLVQPVGSPLSLECTVEGTSNPNLYWYRQAAGRGLQLLFYSVGIGQISSEVPQNLSASRPQDRQFILSSKKLLLSDSGFYLCAWRGLQETQYFGPGTRLLVL.